These 9 T cell receptor beta chains were all obtained from the same sample, sequenced in a study of cytomegalovirus exposure and HLA in healthy donors. The PCR employed 60 Vbeta primers together with 13 Jbeta primers. Here immunoSEQ multiplex PCR was the method, and the copy in TCRdb shows in-frame clones only, minus some. The table has approximately 100,000 clones, 65% to 80% seen once. Sequencing used PBMCs. The receptors were gathered from a woman aged 40 to 50 in good health and CMV-seronegative.

This rearrangement joins TRBV19 to TRBJ1-1, with 8 bases lining up with TRBD1. Germline V gives CDR1 LNHDA, CDR2 SQIVND (reference sequence). This CDR3 spans 13 amino acids. V gave up 4 bases and J gave up 4 bases; unmatched junction bases: 2. CDR3 in DNA: TGTGCCAGTAGTACACAGGGGGGCACTGAAGCTTTCTTT. This translates into CASSTQGGTEAFF.

This chain joins TRBV6-6 and TRBJ2-1; TRBD2 matches at 11 bases. Germline CDR1 reads MNHNY; CDR2 reads SVGAGI (reference sequence). The CDR3 covers 16 residues. V shed 2 bases, J shed 4 bases, and the junction held 4 bases outside the gene matches. Here the CDR3 reads CASSYPGTSGYNEQFF. The CDR3 DNA follows: TGTGCCAGCAGTTACCCAGGGACTAGCGGTTACAATGAGCAGTTCTTC.

The chain employs TRBV19 and TRBJ2-1, with 13 bases aligning to TRBD2. CDR1 is LNHDA, CDR2 SQIVND, per germline (reference sequence). The ends lost 7 bases at V and 7 bases at J; junction bases unmatched: 7. The CDR3 covers 15 residues. The CDR3: CASIGTSGIRNEQFF. The DNA of the CDR3 is TGTGCCAGTATTGGGACTAGCGGGATTCGGAATGAGCAGTTCTTC. The variable domain in full, with the rest retrieved from reference TRBV19 and TRBJ2-1, is DGGITQSPKYLFRKEGQNVTLSCEQNLNHDAMYWYRQDPGQGLRLIYYSQIVNDFQKGDIAEGYSVSREKKESFPLTVTSAQKNPTAFYLCASIGTSGIRNEQFFGPGTRLTVL.

The rearrangement uses TRBV19 and TRBJ1-1; tentative D call: TRBD1 (6 bases). This CDR3 region has 15 residues. V was pared by 1 base and J by 0 bases, with 9 bases between. CDR1 and CDR2 from the germline V gene are LNHDA and SQIVND (reference sequence). CDR3 sequence reads: CASSIGGQMNTEAFF. Written as DNA, the CDR3 is TGTGCCAGTAGTATAGGAGGACAGATGAACACTGAAGCTTTCTTT. The whole variable domain, filled in from reference TRBV19 and TRBJ1-1, reads DGGITQSPKYLFRKEGQNVTLSCEQNLNHDAMYWYRQDPGQGLRLIYYSQIVNDFQKGDIAEGYSVSREKKESFPLTVTSAQKNPTAFYLCASSIGGQMNTEAFFGQGTRLTVV.

The chain employs TRBV5-1 and TRBJ1-1, with 7 bases identical to TRBD1. Trimming cost V 4 bases and J 2 bases; bases outside gene matches: 5. CDR1 and CDR2 (germline): SGHRS, YFSETQ. This CDR3 is 14 amino acids long. CDR3 DNA sequence: TGCGCCAGCAGCCCTAGACAGGGAAACACTGAAGCTTTCTTT. It specifies CASSPRQGNTEAFF.

The CDR3 is CATSRVARTTGNTIYF. The CDR3 DNA sequence: TGTGCCACCAGCAGAGTGGCACGGACAACGGGAAACACCATATATTTT. V gene TRBV15 combines with J gene TRBJ1-3; the D gene is possibly TRBD1 (5 bases). Deletions cut 1 base from V and 4 bases from J, with 14 bases between. The CDR3 totals 16 residues. CDR1 is LNHNV, CDR2 YYDKDF, per germline (reference sequence).

The chain has TRBV5-1 and TRBJ1-2, with 7 bases fitting TRBD1. Germline V gene sequence: CDR1 SGHRS, CDR2 YFSETQ. V trimming: 4 bases; J trimming: 4 bases; junction bases outside the gene matches: 7. This CDR3 region has 14 residues. CDR3 in amino acids: CASSTGTASYGYTF. The DNA of the CDR3 is TGCGCCAGCAGCACCGGGACAGCCTCCTATGGCTACACCTTC.

The chain joins TRBV29-1 to TRBJ2-3; D not resolved. CDR3 length: 11 residues. Germline assignment: CDR1 SQVTM and CDR2 ANQGSEA. V lost 4 bases to trimming and J lost 8 bases, with 10 bases between them. The CDR3 region has the DNA TGCAGCGTTGTCAGTCTCCCTACGCAGTATTTT. This encodes CSVVSLPTQYF.

This chain uses TRBV29-1 with TRBJ2-1; 14 nucleotides line up with TRBD2. V lost 2 bases and J lost 10; bases outside the gene matches: 7. CDR1 and CDR2 from the germline V gene are SQVTM and ANQGSEA. CDR3 length equals 15 residues. In DNA form, the CDR3 reads TGCAGCGTTGAACCGGGACTAGCGGGAGTTGGCGAGCAGTTCTTC. This sequence encodes CSVEPGLAGVGEQFF.